The entry below gives a single T cell receptor (beta chain) sequence along with its context. This sample stems from a study of blood T cell repertoires in COVID-19. Looking at the study overall: The United States, Italy and Spain supplied acute and convalescent COVID-19 samples. From T cells, B-cell-depleted T cells, or PBMCs came the material, which was cDNA or gDNA.

The CDR3 loop spans 17 amino acids. V gave up 3 bases and J gave up 1 base; unmatched junction bases: 3. In germline, CDR1 is SGHDN, CDR2 FVKESK. Original data processing: Scientists estimated how many nucleated cells there were by amplifying reference gene primers. Some clones are missing from TCRdb's copy, which holds only in-frame ones; the method was immunoSEQ multiplex PCR. V, J and clone size are those of that table, while D and trimming were read from the DNA. The sample lists approximately 170,000 clones; about 88% were seen once. This receptor was identified in a man aged 55 to 70 with active or convalescent COVID-19. What was sequenced was peripheral blood. The chain links TRBV14 to TRBJ2-6, with 10 nucleotides matching TRBD1. The CDR3 DNA follows: TGTGCCAGCAGCCACGGGACAGGGGTTTCTGGGGCCAACGTCCTGACTTTC. Protein product: CASSHGTGVSGANVLTF.